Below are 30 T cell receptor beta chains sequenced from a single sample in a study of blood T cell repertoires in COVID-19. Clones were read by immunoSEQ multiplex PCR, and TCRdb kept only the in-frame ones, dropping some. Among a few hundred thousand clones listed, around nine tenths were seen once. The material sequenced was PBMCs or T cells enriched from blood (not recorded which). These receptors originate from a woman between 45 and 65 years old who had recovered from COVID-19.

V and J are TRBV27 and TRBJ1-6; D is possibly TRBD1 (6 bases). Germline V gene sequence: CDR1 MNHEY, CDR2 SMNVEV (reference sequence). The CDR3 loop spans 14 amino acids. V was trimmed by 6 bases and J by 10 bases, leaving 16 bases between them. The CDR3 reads CASSLNRVGSPLHF. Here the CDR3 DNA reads TGTGCCAGCAGCTTAAACAGGGTGGGGTCACCCCTCCACTTT.

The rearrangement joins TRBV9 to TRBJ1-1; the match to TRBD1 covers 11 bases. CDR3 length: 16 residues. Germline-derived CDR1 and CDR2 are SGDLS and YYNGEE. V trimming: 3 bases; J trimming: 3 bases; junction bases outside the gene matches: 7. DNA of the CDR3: TGTGCCAGCAGCGCAGGACAGGGGGCGTCTGACACTGAAGCTTTCTTT. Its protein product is CASSAGQGASDTEAFF.

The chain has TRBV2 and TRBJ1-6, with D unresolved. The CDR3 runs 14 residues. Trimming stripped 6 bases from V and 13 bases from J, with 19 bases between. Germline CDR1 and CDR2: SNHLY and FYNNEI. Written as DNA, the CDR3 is TGTGCCAGCAGCGACAACCCCCTCGGTTCGCCCCTCCACTTT. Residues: CASSDNPLGSPLHF.

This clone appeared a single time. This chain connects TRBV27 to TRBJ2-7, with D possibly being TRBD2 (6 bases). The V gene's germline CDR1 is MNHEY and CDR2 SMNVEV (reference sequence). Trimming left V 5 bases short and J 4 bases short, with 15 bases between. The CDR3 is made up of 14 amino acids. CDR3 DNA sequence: TGTGCCAGCAGTGCCTCGGTAGCGGTGTACGAGCAGTACTTC. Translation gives CASSASVAVYEQYF.

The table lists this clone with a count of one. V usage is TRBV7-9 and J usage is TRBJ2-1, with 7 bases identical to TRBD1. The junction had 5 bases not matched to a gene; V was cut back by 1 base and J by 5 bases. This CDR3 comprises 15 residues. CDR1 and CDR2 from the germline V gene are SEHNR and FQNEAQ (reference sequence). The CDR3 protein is CASSLVGQGDNEQFF. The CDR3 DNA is TGTGCCAGCAGCTTAGTAGGGCAGGGGGACAATGAGCAGTTCTTC. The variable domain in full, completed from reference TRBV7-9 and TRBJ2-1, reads DTGVSQNPRHKITKRGQNVTFRCDPISEHNRLYWYRQTLGQGPEFLTYFQNEAQLEKSRLLSDRFSAERPKGSFSTLEIQRTEQGDSAMYLCASSLVGQGDNEQFFGPGTRLTVL.

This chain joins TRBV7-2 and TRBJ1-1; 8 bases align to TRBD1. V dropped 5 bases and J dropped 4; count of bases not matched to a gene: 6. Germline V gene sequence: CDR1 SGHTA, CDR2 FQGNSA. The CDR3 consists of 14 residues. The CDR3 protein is CASSPQGGVTEAFF. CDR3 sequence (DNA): TGTGCCAGCAGCCCACAGGGGGGGGTCACTGAAGCTTTCTTT.

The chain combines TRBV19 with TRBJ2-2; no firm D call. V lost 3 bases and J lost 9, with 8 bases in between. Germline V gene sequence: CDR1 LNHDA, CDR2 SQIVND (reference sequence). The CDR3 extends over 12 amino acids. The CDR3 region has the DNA TGTGCCAGTAGTATTACAGACCGGGAGCTGTTTTTT. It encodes CASSITDRELFF.

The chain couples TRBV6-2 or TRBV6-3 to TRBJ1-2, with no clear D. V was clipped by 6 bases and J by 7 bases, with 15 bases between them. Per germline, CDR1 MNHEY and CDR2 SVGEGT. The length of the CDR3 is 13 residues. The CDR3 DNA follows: TGTGCCAGCAGCCGGTCGGCGGGTCTTGGCTACACCTTC. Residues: CASSRSAGLGYTF.

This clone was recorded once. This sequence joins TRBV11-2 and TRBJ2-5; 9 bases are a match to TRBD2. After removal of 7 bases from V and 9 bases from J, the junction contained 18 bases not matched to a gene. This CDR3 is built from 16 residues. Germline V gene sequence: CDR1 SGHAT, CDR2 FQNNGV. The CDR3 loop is CASTPHVLAGFSSQYF. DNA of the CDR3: TGTGCCAGCACCCCCCATGTCCTAGCGGGGTTCTCTTCCCAGTACTTC. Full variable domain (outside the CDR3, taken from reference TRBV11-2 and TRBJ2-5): EAGVAQSPRYKIIEKRQSVAFWCNPISGHATLYWYQQILGQGPKLLIQFQNNGVVDDSQLPKDRFSAERLKGVDSTLKIQPAKLEDSAVYLCASTPHVLAGFSSQYFGPGTRLLVL.

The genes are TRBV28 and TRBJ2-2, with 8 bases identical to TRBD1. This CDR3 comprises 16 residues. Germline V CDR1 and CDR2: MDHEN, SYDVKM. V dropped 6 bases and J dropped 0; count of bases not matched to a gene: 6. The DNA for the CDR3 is TGTGCCAGCAGCCTCTACAGGGGGGCGAACACCGGGGAGCTGTTTTTT. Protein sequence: CASSLYRGANTGELFF. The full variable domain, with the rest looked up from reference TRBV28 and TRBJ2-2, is DVKVTQSSRYLVKRTGEKVFLECVQDMDHENMFWYRQDPGLGLRLIYFSYDVKMKEKGDIPEGYSVSREKKERFSLILESASTNQTSMYLCASSLYRGANTGELFFGEGSRLTVL.

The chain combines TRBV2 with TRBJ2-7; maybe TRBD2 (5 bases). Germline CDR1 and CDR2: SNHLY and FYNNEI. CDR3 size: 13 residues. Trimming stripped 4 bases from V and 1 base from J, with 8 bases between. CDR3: CASSVSGSYEQYF. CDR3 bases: TGTGCCAGCAGTGTTTCGGGATCCTACGAGCAGTACTTC. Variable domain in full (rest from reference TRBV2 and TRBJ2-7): EPEVTQTPSHQVTQMGQEVILRCVPISNHLYFYWYRQILGQKVEFLVSFYNNEISEKSEIFDDQFSVERPDGSNFTLKIRSTKLEDSAMYFCASSVSGSYEQYFGPGTRLTVT.

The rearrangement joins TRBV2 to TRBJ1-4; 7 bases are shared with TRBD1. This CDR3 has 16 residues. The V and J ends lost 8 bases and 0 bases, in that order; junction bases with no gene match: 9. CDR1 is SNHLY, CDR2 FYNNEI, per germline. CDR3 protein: CASEPGQISTNEKLFF. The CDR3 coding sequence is TGTGCCAGCGAACCGGGACAGATATCAACTAATGAAAAACTGTTTTTT.

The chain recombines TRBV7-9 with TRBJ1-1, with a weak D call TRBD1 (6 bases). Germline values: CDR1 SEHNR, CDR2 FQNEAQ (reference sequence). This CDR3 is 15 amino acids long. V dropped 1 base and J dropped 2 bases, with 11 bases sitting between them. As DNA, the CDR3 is TGTGCCAGCAGCTTAGGGGTGGGGGCCAACACTGAAGCTTTCTTT. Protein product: CASSLGVGANTEAFF.

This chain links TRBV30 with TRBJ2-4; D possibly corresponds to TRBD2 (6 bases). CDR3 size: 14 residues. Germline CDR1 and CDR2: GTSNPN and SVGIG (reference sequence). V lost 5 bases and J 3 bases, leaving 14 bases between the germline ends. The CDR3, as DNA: TGTGCCTGGGGGTACCCGGGACTCAAAAACATTCAGTACTTC. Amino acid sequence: CAWGYPGLKNIQYF.

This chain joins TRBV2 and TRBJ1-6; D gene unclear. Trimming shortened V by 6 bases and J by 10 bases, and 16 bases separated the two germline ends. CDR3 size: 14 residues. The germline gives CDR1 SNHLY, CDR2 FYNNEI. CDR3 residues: CASSEQTRKSPLHF. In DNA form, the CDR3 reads TGTGCCAGCAGCGAACAGACGAGGAAGTCACCCCTCCACTTT.

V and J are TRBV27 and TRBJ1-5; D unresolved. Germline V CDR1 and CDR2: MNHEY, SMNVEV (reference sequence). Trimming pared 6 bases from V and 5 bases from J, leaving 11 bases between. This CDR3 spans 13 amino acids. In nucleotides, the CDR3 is TGTGCCAGCAGGGGCCAGACCTATCAGCCCCAGCATTTT. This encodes CASRGQTYQPQHF.

The CDR3 DNA is TGCGCCAGCAGCGTCAGGGGGGAGGGCACAGATACGCAGTATTTT. It yields the protein CASSVRGEGTDTQYF. The chain combines TRBV5-1 with TRBJ2-3; D might be TRBD1 (7 bases). The CDR3 contains 15 residues. Germline V gives CDR1 SGHRS, CDR2 YFSETQ. Trimming left V 4 bases short and J 1 base short, with 13 bases between.

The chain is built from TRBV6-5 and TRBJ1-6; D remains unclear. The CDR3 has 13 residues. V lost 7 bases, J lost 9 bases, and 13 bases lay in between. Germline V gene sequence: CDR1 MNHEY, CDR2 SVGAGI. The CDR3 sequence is CASKAGLISPLHF. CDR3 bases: TGTGCCAGCAAGGCAGGCCTAATTTCACCCCTCCACTTT.

Here the CDR3 reads CASSWGGGSYEQYF. The DNA for the CDR3 is TGCGCCAGCAGCTGGGGGGGAGGATCCTACGAGCAGTACTTC. This chain links TRBV5-1 with TRBJ2-7; 7 bases are shared with TRBD2. CDR1 is SGHRS, CDR2 YFSETQ, per germline. The junction had 4 bases not matched to a gene; V was cut back by 3 bases and J by 1 base. There are 14 residues in the CDR3.

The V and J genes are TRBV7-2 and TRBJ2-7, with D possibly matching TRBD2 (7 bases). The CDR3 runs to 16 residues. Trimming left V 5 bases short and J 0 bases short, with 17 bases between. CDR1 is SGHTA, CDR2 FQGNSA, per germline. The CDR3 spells CASSLGGGRVSYEQYF. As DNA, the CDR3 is TGTGCCAGCAGCCTGGGAGGGGGACGGGTCTCCTACGAGCAGTACTTC.

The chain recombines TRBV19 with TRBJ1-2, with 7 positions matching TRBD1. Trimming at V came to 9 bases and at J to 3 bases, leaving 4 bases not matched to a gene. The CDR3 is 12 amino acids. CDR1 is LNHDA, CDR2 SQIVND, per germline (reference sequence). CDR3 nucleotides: TGTGCCAGCACAGGGGCTCACTATGGCTACACCTTC. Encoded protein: CASTGAHYGYTF.

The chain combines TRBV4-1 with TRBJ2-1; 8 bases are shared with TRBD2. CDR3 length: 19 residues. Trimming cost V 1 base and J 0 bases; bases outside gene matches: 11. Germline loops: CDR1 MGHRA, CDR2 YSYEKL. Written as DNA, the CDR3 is TGCGCCAGCAGCCAAGGTGGTAGCGGGGTCCTCGCCTCCTACAATGAGCAGTTCTTC. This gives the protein CASSQGGSGVLASYNEQFF.

The DNA for the CDR3 is TGTGCCAGCTCGAAGACAGGGGATGCTGAAAAACTGTTTTTT. Residues: CASSKTGDAEKLFF. The J gene is TRBJ1-4, the V gene TRBV18; 8 nucleotides align to TRBD1. The CDR3 totals 14 residues. The V and J ends lost 6 bases and 7 bases, in that order; junction bases with no gene match: 7. Per the germline V gene, CDR1 is KGHSH and CDR2 is LQKENI.

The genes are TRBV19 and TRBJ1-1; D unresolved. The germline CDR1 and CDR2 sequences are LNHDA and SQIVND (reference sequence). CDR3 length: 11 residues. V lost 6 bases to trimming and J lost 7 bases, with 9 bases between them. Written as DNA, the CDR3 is TGTGCCAGTAGCGCGAGGAGTGAAGCTTTCTTT. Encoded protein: CASSARSEAFF.

The CDR3 DNA sequence: TGTGCCAGCAGCCGGGACAGGGGGGGTCAGCCCCAGCATTTT. It translates to CASSRDRGGQPQHF. This chain joins TRBV6-5 and TRBJ1-5, with 11 bases fitting TRBD1. This CDR3 contains 14 residues. Per the germline V gene, CDR1 is MNHEY and CDR2 is SVGAGI. V was pared by 6 bases and J by 6 bases, with 4 bases of the junction left unmatched.

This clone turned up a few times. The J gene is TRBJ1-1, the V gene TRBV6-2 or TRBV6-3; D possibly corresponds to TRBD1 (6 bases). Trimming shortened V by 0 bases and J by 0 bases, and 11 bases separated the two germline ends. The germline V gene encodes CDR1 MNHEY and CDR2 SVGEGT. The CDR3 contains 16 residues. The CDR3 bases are TGTGCCAGCAGTTACTCGAGTGGGGGCCTGAACACTGAAGCTTTCTTT. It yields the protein CASSYSSGGLNTEAFF.

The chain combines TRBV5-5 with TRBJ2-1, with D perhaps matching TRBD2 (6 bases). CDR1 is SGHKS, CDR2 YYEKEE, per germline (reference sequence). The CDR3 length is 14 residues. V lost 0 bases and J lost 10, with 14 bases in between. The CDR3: CASSLVGTRTEQFF. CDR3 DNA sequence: TGTGCCAGCAGCTTGGTTGGGACTCGGACCGAGCAGTTCTTC.

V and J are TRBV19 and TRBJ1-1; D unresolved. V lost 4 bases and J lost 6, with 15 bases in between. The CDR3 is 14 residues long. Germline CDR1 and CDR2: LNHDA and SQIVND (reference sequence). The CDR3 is CASSTRRSRPEAFF. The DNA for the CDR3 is TGTGCCAGTAGTACCCGCCGGAGCCGCCCTGAAGCTTTCTTT.

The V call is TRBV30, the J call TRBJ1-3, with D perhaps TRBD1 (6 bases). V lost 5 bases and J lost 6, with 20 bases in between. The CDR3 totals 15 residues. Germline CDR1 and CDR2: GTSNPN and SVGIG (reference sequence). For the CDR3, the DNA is TGTGCCTGGGGTTGGACAGTCTTATCTTTAAACACCATATATTTT. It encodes CAWGWTVLSLNTIYF. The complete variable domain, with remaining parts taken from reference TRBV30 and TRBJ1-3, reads SQTIHQWPATLVQPVGSPLSLECTVEGTSNPNLYWYRQAAGRGLQLLFYSVGIGQISSEVPQNLSASRPQDRQFILSSKKLLLSDSGFYLCAWGWTVLSLNTIYFGEGSWLTVV.

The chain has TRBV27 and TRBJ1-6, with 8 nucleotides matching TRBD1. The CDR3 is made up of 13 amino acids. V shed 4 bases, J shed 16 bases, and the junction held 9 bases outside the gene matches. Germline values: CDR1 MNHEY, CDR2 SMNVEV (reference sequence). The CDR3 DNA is TGTGCCAGCAGTTCACCCCCGGGACAGGCACTCCACTTT. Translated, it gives CASSSPPGQALHF.